This entry describes one T cell receptor (beta chain). This clonotype was observed at least ten times. Its antigen target is currently unknown. Base-call qualities are not available, and no considerably larger clone is one nucleotide away. The sample belongs to a study of T cells in Graves' hyperthyroidism and ophthalmopathy (dated 2019 in TCRdb). The study in broad terms: Peripheral blood samples were taken at initial diagnosis, before any treatment was given. TCR V-J signatures able to tell the groups apart were searched for in a discovery cohort of 90 to 100 patients, of whom over 40 had Graves' ophthalmopathy and 55 to 60 had stable Graves' hyperthyroidism. Prospective prediction of ophthalmopathy was tested in an independent validation cohort consisting of about 20 hyperthyroidism patients and some 15 patients who later progressed to ophthalmopathy. The 100 or so discovery patients were divided at random into training and test sets in a 7:3 ratio. In addition, the study compared T-cell repertoires in thyroid tissue and in blood from roughly six Graves' hyperthyroidism patients. After sampling, hyperthyroidism patients received methimazole starting at 30 mg daily, and ophthalmopathy patients received high-dose intravenous methylprednisolone. According to the paper, TCR Vbeta CDR3 sequencing was carried out on 120 to 150 peripheral blood samples, which came from 40 to 45 ophthalmopathy, under 85 hyperthyroidism and some 17 progressor patients.

Summary of the overall study and its limitations: Most expanded thyroid clonotypes (frequency above 0.001) were also detected in blood, a finding suggesting that blood repertoires may reflect thyroid immune responses. In validation, the model predicted progression to ophthalmopathy a median of about 5.9 months before onset, with about 64% sensitivity and roughly 77% specificity. Sample size was not statistically predetermined, and blinding of investigators to group allocation was not performed. A 13 V-J signature model separated ophthalmopathy from stable hyperthyroidism, with approximately 87% sensitivity and 81.08% specificity in cross-validation and 80%/75% in testing.

Inclusive of the bounding cysteine and phenylalanine, the CDR3 is 14 residues long. Only the CDR3 DNA is retained, 42 bases long and in frame from the first base. V is pared back by 3 bases and J by 0 bases, with 8 bases lying between the germline termini. Amplification of TCR beta CDR3 regions was carried out from RNA transcripts. The TCR CDR3 was subjected to a first round of RT-PCR using the HTBI primer set and the Qiagen OneStep RT-PCR kit. Libraries were constructed in a second round of multiplex PCR, after which size selection and purification were carried out. The libraries were sequenced on an Illumina HiSeq2000 using paired-end 100 bp reads. The original pipeline was this. Raw data were processed with SOAPnuke, discarding reads with adapters, uncalled bases, mean Phred below 15, or no exact constant-primer or identifier match. High-quality paired reads were merged with COPE v1.2.5, and unique nucleotide sequences were defined as clonotypes. Clonotypes were aligned to IMGT TRBV, TRBD and TRBJ reference segments using MiTCR v1.1. Only V-J combinations with frequency above 0.0001, covering 99% to 99.2% of repertoires, were analysed. A TCS score was defined as the ratio between F50 (clonal expansion) and ExV (chaos), using BLOSUM62-based TCRdist between CDR3 peptides within each V-J. Welch's t-statistics and random forest reduced just over 500 V-J features to 13, which were used in a naive Bayes classifier (R e1071). Through fastp at Q25 and MiXCR, TCRdb rebuilt clones from the public reads, retaining in-frame beta chains. Rows are unified per CDR3 protein, each entry keeping the most common DNA and genes. These V and J calls rely on TCRdb rather than the paper's analysis. Across this sample there are approximately 400,000 distinct CDR3 sequences, with around an eighth seen only once. The top ten clones comprise less than 25% of the sample.

Hyperthyroidism patients were aged 18 to 65 years and newly diagnosed, with disease duration of less than 2 months. Exclusion was applied to patients with uncontrolled infections, other autoimmune diseases, pregnancy or lactation. Clinical symptoms, serum thyroxine and TRAb, thyroid ultrasound, and orbital computed tomography formed the basis for the diagnoses. Blood from progressor patients was drawn when they were first diagnosed with hyperthyroidism, before any ophthalmopathy symptoms appeared. PBMCs were isolated from about 9 ml of fresh peripheral blood by Ficoll-Paque density gradient centrifugation. Progressor patients were first diagnosed with Graves' hyperthyroidism and then developed ophthalmopathy during follow-up. Total RNA was extracted using Trizol reagent, and RNA quality was assessed on an Agilent 2100 Bioanalyzer.

The V and J genes are TRBV12-3 or TRBV12-4 and TRBJ1-1, with TRBD1 perhaps the D gene, on 6 matching bases. The sample taken for sequencing was blood. This TCR was sampled from a man aged 25 to 45 with Graves' hyperthyroidism that later progressed to Graves' ophthalmopathy. The DNA sequence is as follows: TGTGCCAGCAGTTTGACAGGCTTGAACACTGAAGCTTTCTTT. Its amino acids are CASSLTGLNTEAFF.